The T cell receptor beta chain under discussion was sequenced for a study of T cell responses to AZD1222 COVID-19 vaccine. Study-level results: Spike-specific TCR breadth and depth both grew after two AZD1222 doses. Baseline testing showed seropositivity in only 6 or 7 AZD1222 recipients.

As to this clone: Its target is unknown.

The CDR3 sequence is 15 residues long. Per the germline V gene, CDR1 is SGHRS and CDR2 is YFSETQ. With V trimmed by 6 bases and J by 6 bases, 10 bases remained unmatched. Libraries were prepared by immunoSEQ multiplex PCR; TCRdb keeps only in-frame clonotypes and omits some of them. Seen here are tens of thousands of clones, 92% observed once, and the top ten hold around 5.2%. The sequencing here drew on peripheral blood, taken on day 0 of AZD1222 vaccination. This clonotype originated in an adult in good health. The V and J genes are TRBV5-1 and TRBJ2-1, with 9 bases matching TRBD1. The CDR3 DNA sequence: TGCGCCAGCAAAATACAGGGGGCAGGGATCAATGAGCAGTTCTTC. It specifies CASKIQGAGINEQFF.